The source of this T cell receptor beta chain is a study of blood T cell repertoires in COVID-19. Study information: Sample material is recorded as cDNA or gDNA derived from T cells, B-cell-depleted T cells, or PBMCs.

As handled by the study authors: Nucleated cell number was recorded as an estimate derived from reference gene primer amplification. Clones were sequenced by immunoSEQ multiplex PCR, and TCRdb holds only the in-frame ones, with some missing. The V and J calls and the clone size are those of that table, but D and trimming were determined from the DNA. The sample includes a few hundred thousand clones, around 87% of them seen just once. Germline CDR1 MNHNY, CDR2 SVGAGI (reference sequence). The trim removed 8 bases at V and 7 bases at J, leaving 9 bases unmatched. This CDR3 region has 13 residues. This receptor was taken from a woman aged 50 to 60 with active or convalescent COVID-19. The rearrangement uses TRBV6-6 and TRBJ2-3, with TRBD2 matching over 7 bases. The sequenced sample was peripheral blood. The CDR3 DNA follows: TGTGCCAGCTGGACAACTAGCGTCAATACGCAGTATTTT. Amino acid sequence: CASWTTSVNTQYF.